This TCR beta chain is drawn from a study of blood T cell repertoires in COVID-19. Losses at the gene ends were 6 bases for V and 4 bases for J; bases not matched to a gene: 3. CDR3 size: 15 residues. CDR1 MNHEY and CDR2 SVGAGI come from the germline V gene. Using immunoSEQ multiplex PCR, the repertoire was profiled, and TCRdb retains in-frame clones only, with some absent. Counted here are 280,000 or so clones, 75% to 90% occurring once; the ten biggest clones make up roughly 2%. This clone was recorded many times. Those who participated ranged in age from roughly 18 to 95 years and resided in about two dozen US areas.

V is TRBV6-5 and J is TRBJ2-1, with 13 bases identical to TRBD2. The sample taken for sequencing was PBMCs or T cells enriched from blood (not recorded which). The sequence was collected from a man aged 25 to 40 who had recovered from COVID-19. CDR3 residues: CASRETSGGYNEQFF. For the CDR3, the DNA is TGTGCCAGCAGAGAGACTAGCGGGGGGTACAATGAGCAGTTCTTC.